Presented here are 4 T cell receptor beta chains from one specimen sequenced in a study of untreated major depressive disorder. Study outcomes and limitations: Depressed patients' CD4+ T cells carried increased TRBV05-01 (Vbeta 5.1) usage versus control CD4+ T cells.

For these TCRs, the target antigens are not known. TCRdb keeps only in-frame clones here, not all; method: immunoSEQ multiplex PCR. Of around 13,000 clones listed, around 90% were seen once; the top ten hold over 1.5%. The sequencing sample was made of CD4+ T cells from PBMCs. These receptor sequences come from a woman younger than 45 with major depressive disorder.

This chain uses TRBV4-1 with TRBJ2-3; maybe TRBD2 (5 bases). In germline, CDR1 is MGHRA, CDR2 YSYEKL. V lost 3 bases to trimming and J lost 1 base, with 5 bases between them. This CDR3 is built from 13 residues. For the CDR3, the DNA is TGCGCCAGCAGCCACGGGGGCACAGATACGCAGTATTTT. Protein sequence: CASSHGGTDTQYF.

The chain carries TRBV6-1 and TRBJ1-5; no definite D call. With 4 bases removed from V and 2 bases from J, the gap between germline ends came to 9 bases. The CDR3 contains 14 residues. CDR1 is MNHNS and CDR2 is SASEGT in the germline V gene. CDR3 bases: TGTGCCAGCAGTGTCGTGGGCGGCAATCAGCCCCAGCATTTT. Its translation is CASSVVGGNQPQHF.

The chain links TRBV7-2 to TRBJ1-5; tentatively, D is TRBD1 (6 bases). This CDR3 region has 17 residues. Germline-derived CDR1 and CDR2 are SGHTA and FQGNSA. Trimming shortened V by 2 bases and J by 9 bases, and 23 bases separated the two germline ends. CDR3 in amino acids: CASSLRVPTGPVGPQHF. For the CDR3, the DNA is TGTGCCAGCAGCTTACGGGTCCCCACAGGGCCCGTCGGGCCCCAGCATTTT.

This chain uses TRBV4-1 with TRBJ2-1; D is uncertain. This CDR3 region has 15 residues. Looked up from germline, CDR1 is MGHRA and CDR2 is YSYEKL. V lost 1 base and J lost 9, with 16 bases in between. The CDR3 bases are TGCGCCAGCAGCCAAGCCCCACGGAGTTTAGGTGAGCAGTTCTTC. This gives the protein CASSQAPRSLGEQFF.